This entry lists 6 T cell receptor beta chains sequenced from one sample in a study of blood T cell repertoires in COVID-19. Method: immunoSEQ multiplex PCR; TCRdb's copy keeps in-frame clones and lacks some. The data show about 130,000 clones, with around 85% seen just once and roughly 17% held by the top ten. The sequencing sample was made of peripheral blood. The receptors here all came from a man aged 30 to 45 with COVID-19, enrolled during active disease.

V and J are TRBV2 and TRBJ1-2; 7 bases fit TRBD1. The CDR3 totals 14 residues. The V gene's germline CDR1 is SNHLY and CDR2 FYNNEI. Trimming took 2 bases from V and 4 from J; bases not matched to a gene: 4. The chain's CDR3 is CASSESNRGYGYTF. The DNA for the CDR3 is TGTGCCAGCAGTGAATCGAACAGGGGCTATGGCTACACCTTC.

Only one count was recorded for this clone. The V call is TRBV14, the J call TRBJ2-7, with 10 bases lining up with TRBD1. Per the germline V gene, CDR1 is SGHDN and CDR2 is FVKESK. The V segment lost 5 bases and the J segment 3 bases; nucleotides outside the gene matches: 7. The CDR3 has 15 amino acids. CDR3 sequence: CASSTRDRGYYEQYF. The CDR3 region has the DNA TGTGCCAGCAGCACACGGGACAGGGGATACTACGAGCAGTACTTC.

CDR3 DNA sequence: TGTGCCAGCAGCGCGGTTGAGCGGGGGGGGAACACCGGGGAGCTGTTTTTT. Translated: CASSAVERGGNTGELFF. The gene calls are TRBV9 and TRBJ2-2; 10 nucleotides line up with TRBD2. Germline CDR1 SGDLS, CDR2 YYNGEE. The CDR3 runs 17 residues. Trimming took 3 bases from V and 1 from J; bases not matched to a gene: 6.

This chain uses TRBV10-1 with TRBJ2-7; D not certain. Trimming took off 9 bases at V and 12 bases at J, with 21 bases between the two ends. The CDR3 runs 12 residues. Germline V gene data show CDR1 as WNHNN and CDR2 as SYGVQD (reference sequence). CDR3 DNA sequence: TGCGCCAGACACATTAATATATTTTCTTCGTACTTC. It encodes CARHINIFSSYF.

The CDR3 here is CAWRNRAHEKLFF. The CDR3 DNA sequence: TGTGCCTGGAGAAACAGGGCCCATGAAAAACTGTTTTTT. This chain connects TRBV30 to TRBJ1-4; D is perhaps TRBD1 (6 bases). CDR3 size: 13 residues. CDR1 is GTSNPN, CDR2 SVGIG, per germline (reference sequence). V dropped 3 bases and J dropped 6 bases, with 11 bases sitting between them.

The DNA for the CDR3 is TGCGCCAGCAGCTTGGGCGGGGACCATGGCTACACCTTC. Its protein product is CASSLGGDHGYTF. The chain joins TRBV5-1 to TRBJ1-2, with D perhaps TRBD1 (5 bases). The CDR3 is 13 residues long. The V end was cut by 0 bases, the J end by 6 bases, with 9 bases between. Germline CDR1 SGHRS, CDR2 YFSETQ.